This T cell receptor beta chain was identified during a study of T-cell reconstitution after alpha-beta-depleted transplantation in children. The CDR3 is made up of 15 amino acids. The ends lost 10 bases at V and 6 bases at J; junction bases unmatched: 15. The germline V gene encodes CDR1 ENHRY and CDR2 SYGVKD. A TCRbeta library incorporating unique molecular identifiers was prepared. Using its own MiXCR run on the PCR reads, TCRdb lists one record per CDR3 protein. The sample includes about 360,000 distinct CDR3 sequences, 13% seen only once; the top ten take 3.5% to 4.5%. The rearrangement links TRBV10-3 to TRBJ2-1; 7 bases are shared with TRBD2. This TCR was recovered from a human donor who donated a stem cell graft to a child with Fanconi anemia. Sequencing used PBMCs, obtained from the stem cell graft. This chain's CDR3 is CATMGGAGIGNEQFF. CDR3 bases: TGTGCCACGATGGGGGGAGCGGGGATTGGCAATGAGCAGTTCTTC.